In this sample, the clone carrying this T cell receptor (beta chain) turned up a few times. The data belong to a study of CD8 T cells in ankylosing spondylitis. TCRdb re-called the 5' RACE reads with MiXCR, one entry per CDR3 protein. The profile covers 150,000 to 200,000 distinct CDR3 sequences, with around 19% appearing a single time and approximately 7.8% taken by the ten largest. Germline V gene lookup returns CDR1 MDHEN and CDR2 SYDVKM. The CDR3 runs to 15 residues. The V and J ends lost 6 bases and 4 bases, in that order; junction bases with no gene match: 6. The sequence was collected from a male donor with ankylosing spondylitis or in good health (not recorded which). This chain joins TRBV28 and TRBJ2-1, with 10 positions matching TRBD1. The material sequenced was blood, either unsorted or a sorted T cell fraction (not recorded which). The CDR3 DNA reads TGTGCCAGCAGCCGACAGGGGGCACCTTACAATGAGCAGTTCTTC. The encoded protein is CASSRQGAPYNEQFF.